The source of this T cell receptor beta chain is a study of T cell repertoires in cytomegalovirus infection. TCRdb itself ran the reads through MiXCR, one entry per CDR3 protein. The table includes roughly 920,000 distinct CDR3 sequences, around 31% detected once. The CDR3 length is 13 residues. A remark on this clonotype: Its cognate antigen is unknown. A much larger clone differs by one base, so this may be a read error.

Sequencing used cultured CD8+ T cells from PBMCs, obtained from culture after CMV antigen stimulation. This TCR derives from a human donor in good health (CMV status not recorded). Some clones in this sample may be carry-over from other donors' samples. The V gene is TRBV12-3 or TRBV12-4, the J gene TRBJ1-5; D unclear. The CDR3 DNA reads as TGTGTCACCAGAACTGGGAGCAATCAGCCCCAGCATTTT. Amino acid sequence: CVTRTGSNQPQHF.